These 30 T cell receptor beta chains came from one sample sequenced in a study of regulatory T cells in long-lasting Graves disease. Libraries of TCR beta came from iRepertoire HTBI primers plus Arm-PCR of CDR3 regions. TCRdb independently ran MiXCR on the multiplex PCR reads; one entry per CDR3 protein. The profile shows about 440,000 distinct CDR3 sequences, roughly 17% of them singletons. The time point: newly diagnosed GD, antithyroid drugs for less than 3 months. PBMC RNA served as the TCR library source. This same sample was also part of a study on T cells in Graves' hyperthyroidism and ophthalmopathy.

The sequenced sample was peripheral blood mononuclear cells (PBMCs), obtained at new diagnosis, from a patient treated with antithyroid drugs. These receptors were taken from a woman aged 25 to 39 with Graves disease.

CDR3 nucleotides: TGTGCCACCTCCCGGGGCGGGAGAGCTAACTATGGCTACACCTTC. Protein: CATSRGGRANYGYTF. This sequence joins TRBV15 and TRBJ1-2; tentatively, D is TRBD1 (5 bases). Germline lookup yields CDR1 LNHNV and CDR2 YYDKDF (reference sequence). V lost 8 bases and J lost 0, with 16 bases in between. The CDR3 is 15 amino acids.

J is TRBJ2-2 and V is TRBV29-1; D perhaps matches TRBD2 (6 bases). The V and J ends lost 7 bases and 0 bases respectively, with 18 bases between them. The CDR3 consists of 16 residues. Germline values: CDR1 SQVTM, CDR2 ANQGSEA. For the CDR3, the DNA is TGCAGCGCCCTAGGGGAGGTAGTCTCGAACACCGGGGAGCTGTTTTTT. Amino acid sequence: CSALGEVVSNTGELFF.

The sample holds many counts of this clonotype. This chain uses TRBV3-1 with TRBJ2-7; 7 bases align to TRBD1. Losses at the gene ends were 6 bases for V and 4 bases for J; bases not matched to a gene: 6. This CDR3 is 13 amino acids long. Germline values: CDR1 LGHDT, CDR2 YNNKEL (reference sequence). CDR3 sequence reads: CASRPKQGYEQYF. The CDR3 nucleotides are TGTGCCAGCAGACCAAAACAGGGGTACGAGCAGTACTTC.

This clonotype has ten or more counts. This chain uses TRBV6-1 with TRBJ2-1, with D hard to call. V dropped 8 bases and J dropped 5 bases, with 22 bases sitting between them. The CDR3 is made up of 16 amino acids. The germline gives CDR1 MNHNS, CDR2 SASEGT. In DNA form, the CDR3 reads TGTGCCAGCCGCCAGACTTACCCCCCTCTCGACAATGAGCAGTTCTTC. It specifies CASRQTYPPLDNEQFF.

This clonotype was seen at least ten times. This chain uses TRBV2 with TRBJ2-7; D is perhaps TRBD2 (6 bases). The CDR3 loop spans 13 amino acids. Germline assignment: CDR1 SNHLY and CDR2 FYNNEI. V was trimmed by 3 bases and J by 7 bases, leaving 13 bases between them. CDR3: CASSDFGREEQYF. The CDR3 region has the DNA TGTGCCAGCAGTGACTTTGGGCGGGAAGAGCAGTACTTC. The full variable domain, with the rest looked up from reference TRBV2 and TRBJ2-7, is EPEVTQTPSHQVTQMGQEVILRCVPISNHLYFYWYRQILGQKVEFLVSFYNNEISEKSEIFDDQFSVERPDGSNFTLKIRSTKLEDSAMYFCASSDFGREEQYFGPGTRLTVT.

This clonotype has at least ten counts. The chain combines TRBV27 with TRBJ2-3; TRBD2 matches at 10 bases. The CDR3 covers 18 residues. Germline-derived CDR1 and CDR2 are MNHEY and SMNVEV (reference sequence). With 6 bases clipped from V and 2 bases from J, the junction kept 14 bases outside the gene matches. CDR3 coding DNA: TGTGCCAGCAGGGGGACTAGCGTCCTGAGTGGGTTCACAGATACGCAGTATTTT. The encoded protein is CASRGTSVLSGFTDTQYF.

The rearrangement uses TRBV25-1 and TRBJ2-7; TRBD1 agrees at 8 bases. The V gene's germline CDR1 is MGHDK and CDR2 SYGVNS. CDR3 size: 15 residues. After removal of 2 bases from V and 3 bases from J, the junction contained 6 bases not matched to a gene. The CDR3 loop reads CASSEPGTGHYEQYF. The DNA of the CDR3 is TGTGCCAGCAGTGAACCCGGGACAGGTCACTACGAGCAGTACTTC.

The V call is TRBV29-1, the J call TRBJ2-1; 9 bases are shared with TRBD2. V dropped 2 bases and J dropped 7; count of bases not matched to a gene: 9. Germline-derived CDR1 and CDR2 are SQVTM and ANQGSEA. The CDR3 contains 15 residues. The CDR3 DNA sequence: TGCAGCGTTGAATCCGGCCTAGCGGGACGTAATGAGCAGTTCTTC. Its protein is CSVESGLAGRNEQFF.

Notes on this clonotype: This sequence may be a read error, since a much larger clone differs from it by one base. The conserved phenylalanine or tryptophan is not found at the CDR3 terminus, so this likely reflects a read error. The chain combines TRBV6-1 with TRBJ2-2, with no clear D. Germline-derived CDR1 and CDR2 are MNHNS and SASEGT. The V end was cut by 7 bases, the J end by 6 bases, with 12 bases between. This CDR3 is built from 13 residues. This chain's CDR3 is CASMIRSAGELFC. For the CDR3, the DNA is TGTGCCAGCATGATAAGGTCCGCCGGGGAGCTGTTTTGT.

With respect to this clonotype: A single base separates this from a much larger clone, so it may be a read error. The rearrangement uses TRBV5-1 and TRBJ2-1; TRBD1 is a possible D gene (6 bases). Germline V gene sequence: CDR1 SGHRS, CDR2 YFSETQ. The CDR3 sequence is 16 residues long. The CDR3 loop reads CASSLDEGQLYNGQFF. The CDR3 bases are TGCGCCAGCAGCTTGGATGAAGGACAGCTCTACAATGGGCAGTTCTTC.

This clonotype has a handful of counts. The gene calls are TRBV10-3 and TRBJ2-1; D not resolved. Germline assignment: CDR1 ENHRY and CDR2 SYGVKD. The CDR3 has 13 residues. V was pared by 0 bases and J by 5 bases, with 5 bases between. The CDR3 DNA sequence: TGTGCCATCAGTGAGTCCATGGACAATGAGCAGTTCTTC. Residues: CAISESMDNEQFF.

This clonotype was detected many times. The chain uses TRBV28 and TRBJ2-7; D remains unclear. The CDR3 runs 12 residues. Per the germline V gene, CDR1 is MDHEN and CDR2 is SYDVKM. V was trimmed by 5 bases and J by 0 bases, leaving 5 bases between them. The CDR3 loop is CASSLYSYEQYF. CDR3 bases: TGTGCCAGCAGTCTCTACTCCTACGAGCAGTACTTC.

The chain links TRBV6-1 to TRBJ1-2; TRBD1 agrees at 9 bases. J gave up 8 bases and V 2 bases, and 15 bases lay outside the gene matches. From germline, CDR1 is MNHNS and CDR2 SASEGT. The CDR3 totals 17 residues. CDR3 sequence reads: CASSERTGGVPFLGYTF. CDR3 nucleotides: TGTGCCAGCAGTGAAAGAACAGGGGGCGTCCCTTTTTTGGGCTACACCTTC.

This clonotype was picked up a small number of times. The rearrangement links TRBV9 to TRBJ2-5; TRBD2 agrees at 7 bases. Germline trimming cut 3 bases from V and 6 bases from J; bases unmatched to any gene: 8. Per the germline V gene, CDR1 is SGDLS and CDR2 is YYNGEE. The CDR3 loop spans 14 amino acids. CDR3 in DNA: TGTGCCAGCAGCGAGGGATCCGGGACTAAGACCCAGTACTTC. The encoded protein is CASSEGSGTKTQYF.

This chain connects TRBV19 to TRBJ2-1; 9 bases match TRBD2. Germline trimming cut 4 bases from V and 0 bases from J; bases unmatched to any gene: 7. CDR1 and CDR2 from the germline V gene are LNHDA and SQIVND (reference sequence). The CDR3 length is 17 residues. Here the CDR3 DNA reads TGTGCCAGTAGTAGGAGGGGTAGCGGGAGCTCCTACAATGAGCAGTTCTTC. It translates to CASSRRGSGSSYNEQFF.

This clonotype has at least ten counts. This sequence joins TRBV5-1 and TRBJ1-2; a possible D gene is TRBD1 (6 bases). The CDR3 extends over 15 amino acids. V lost 5 bases and J 4 bases, leaving 18 bases between the germline ends. CDR1 is SGHRS and CDR2 is YFSETQ in the germline V gene. CDR3 DNA: TGCGCCAGCAGTTCGGGAAAACAGGGCTTCTATGGCTACACCTTC. The encoded protein is CASSSGKQGFYGYTF.

This clonotype showed up many times. The junction departs from the called germline gene at one end, perhaps through a read error. The chain employs TRBV7-7 and TRBJ2-7; 9 bases fit TRBD1. CDR1 is SSHAT, CDR2 FNYEAQ, per germline (reference sequence). The CDR3 extends over 16 amino acids. CDR3 sequence reads: CASSLIQGQGSYEQYF. DNA of the CDR3: TGTGCTAGCAGCTTAATACAGGGACAGGGCTCCTACGAGCAGTACTTC. Combining the CDR3 with reference TRBV7-7 and TRBJ2-7 gives the whole variable domain GAGVSQSPRYKVTKRGQDVTLRCDPISSHATLYWYQQALGQGPEFLTYFNYEAQPDKSGLPSDRFSAERPEGSISTLTIQRTEQRDSAMYRCASSLIQGQGSYEQYFGPGTRLTVT.

This clonotype occurred many times. J is TRBJ2-7 and V is TRBV7-3; 7 positions agree with TRBD1. This CDR3 is built from 15 residues. In germline, CDR1 is SGHTA, CDR2 FQGTGA. V gave up 5 bases and J gave up 4 bases; unmatched junction bases: 11. The CDR3 is CASSVAGTDNYEQYF. The CDR3 nucleotides are TGTGCCAGCAGCGTAGCCGGGACAGATAATTACGAGCAGTACTTC.

There are many counts of this clonotype. V usage is TRBV27 and J usage is TRBJ2-5; 9 nucleotides agree with TRBD2. The junction had 8 bases not matched to a gene; V was cut back by 2 bases and J by 4 bases. There are 16 residues in the CDR3. Germline V gene data show CDR1 as MNHEY and CDR2 as SMNVEV (reference sequence). The CDR3 loop reads CASSLSVSGSGETQYF. The CDR3 nucleotides read TGTGCCAGCAGTTTAAGCGTTAGCGGGAGTGGAGAGACCCAGTACTTC.

This chain links TRBV20-1 with TRBJ2-1; perhaps TRBD2 as D (6 bases). The germline V gene encodes CDR1 DFQATT and CDR2 SNEGSKA (reference sequence). The CDR3 has 14 amino acids. Trimming left V 4 bases short and J 0 bases short, with 10 bases between. The CDR3 loop is CSAKAGSSYNEQFF. CDR3 DNA sequence: TGCAGTGCTAAAGCGGGTTCCTCCTACAATGAGCAGTTCTTC.

This clonotype has only a few counts. The V gene is TRBV28, the J gene TRBJ1-4, with D maybe TRBD1 (6 bases). V dropped 6 bases and J dropped 0 bases, with 11 bases sitting between them. CDR1 and CDR2 from the germline V gene are MDHEN and SYDVKM. The CDR3 runs to 15 residues. The CDR3 sequence is CASSRGGATNEKLFF. The CDR3 DNA reads TGTGCCAGCAGCCGAGGGGGTGCAACTAATGAAAAACTGTTTTTT.

This clonotype was detected a few times. This chain links TRBV20-1 with TRBJ2-2, with 12 bases lining up with TRBD2. The CDR3 consists of 16 residues. The ends lost 1 base at V and 6 bases at J; junction bases unmatched: 6. Germline V CDR1 and CDR2: DFQATT, SNEGSKA (reference sequence). As DNA, the CDR3 is TGCAGTGCTAGAGGTGTAAGACTAGCGGGAGCCGGGGAGCTGTTTTTT. Its protein is CSARGVRLAGAGELFF.

CDR3 sequence (DNA): TGCAGTGCTACAGACAGGGGAAGGAGGAATGAGCAGTTCTTC. Residues: CSATDRGRRNEQFF. The V gene is TRBV20-1, the J gene TRBJ2-1, with 8 bases aligning to TRBD1. CDR3 size: 14 residues. Germline CDR1 reads DFQATT; CDR2 reads SNEGSKA (reference sequence). The V and J ends lost 4 bases and 7 bases, in that order; junction bases with no gene match: 9.

This clonotype showed up many times. V and J are TRBV6-1 and TRBJ2-7; D ambiguous. The germline V gene has CDR1 MNHNS and CDR2 SASEGT. The CDR3 loop spans 14 amino acids. Trimming left V 9 bases short and J 0 bases short, with 15 bases between. The CDR3: CASMTRWSSYEQYF. The CDR3 DNA follows: TGTGCCAGTATGACTCGGTGGAGCTCCTACGAGCAGTACTTC.

As to this clonotype: A much larger clone sits a single nucleotide away, making a read error possible. The J gene is TRBJ2-7, the V gene TRBV15; 12 bases fit TRBD2. The CDR3 sequence is 15 residues long. Germline V gives CDR1 LNHNV, CDR2 YYDKDF (reference sequence). With V trimmed by 3 bases and J by 7 bases, 7 bases remained unmatched. CDR3 bases: TGTGCCACCAGCAGGAGGACTAGCGGGATTGATGAGCAGTACTTC. As protein: CATSRRTSGIDEQYF.

The J gene is TRBJ1-1, the V gene TRBV28; possibly TRBD1 for D (6 bases). This CDR3 is 17 amino acids long. Per germline, CDR1 MDHEN and CDR2 SYDVKM. Trimming removed 9 bases from V and 1 base from J, with 24 bases in between. The CDR3 spells CASLGGRWRWENTEAFF. CDR3 nucleotide sequence: TGTGCCAGTTTGGGGGGGCGCTGGCGGTGGGAGAACACTGAAGCTTTCTTT.

This clonotype came up many times. The chain is built from TRBV6-2 or TRBV6-3 and TRBJ2-2; 12 nucleotides match TRBD2. The length of the CDR3 is 18 residues. Germline V lookup: CDR1 MNHEY, CDR2 SVGEGT. V dropped 5 bases and J dropped 5; count of bases not matched to a gene: 12. For the CDR3, the DNA is TGTGCCAGCAGTCCTCAGAGACTAGCGGGAGACATAACCGGGGAGCTGTTTTTT. Residues: CASSPQRLAGDITGELFF.

This clonotype appeared many times. The chain joins TRBV28 to TRBJ2-7, with D possibly matching TRBD1 (5 bases). Trimming took off 3 bases at V and 6 bases at J, with 12 bases between the two ends. This CDR3 region has 13 residues. CDR1 is MDHEN, CDR2 SYDVKM, per germline. Here the CDR3 DNA reads TGTGCCAGCAGTTTTAGGGGATCGATCGAGCAGTACTTC. Translated: CASSFRGSIEQYF.

The chain employs TRBV6-9 and TRBJ2-7, with D perhaps TRBD1 or TRBD2 (6 bases each). Trimming took 3 bases from V and 4 from J, leaving 16 bases between them. Germline values: CDR1 MNHGY, CDR2 SVAAGI. The CDR3 is made up of 15 amino acids. This CDR3 is CASSYSNRGRYEQYF. The CDR3 region has the DNA TGTGCCAGCAGTTACTCGAACCGGGGGCGATACGAGCAGTACTTC.

This clonotype was recorded many times. The DNA of the CDR3 is TGTGCCAGCTCACCCCCTCGACAGGGGCGGGATGAGCAGTTCTTC. Translation: CASSPPRQGRDEQFF. This chain links TRBV18 with TRBJ2-1; 8 nucleotides agree with TRBD1. In germline, CDR1 is KGHSH, CDR2 LQKENI. This CDR3 has 15 residues. V shed 3 bases, J shed 8 bases, and the junction held 9 bases outside the gene matches.